This section outlines one T cell receptor (beta chain) sequence together with its context. The antigen is unknown. Trimming removed 5 bases from V and 5 bases from J, with 4 bases in between. The CDR3 length is 11 residues. CDR1 is MDHEN, CDR2 SYDVKM, per germline. These data come from a study of OX40 agonist ivuxolimab in advanced cancers. Overall study results and limits: Expanded clones tended on average to be more numerous among CD8+ T cells than CD4+. Partial responders at 0.1-3.0 mg/kg showed near-lowest clonal expansion. At 0.1 to 3.0 mg/kg and by week 6, CD4+ and CD8+ T cells in the blood had expanded clonally.

The protocol was immunoSEQ multiplex PCR, while the TCRdb copy is restricted to in-frame clones and leaves out a portion. This sample has some 80,000 clones; roughly nine tenths occur once, and the top ten carry roughly 2.8%. This sample comprised CD4+ or CD8+ T cells sorted from blood, obtained in a trial of the OX40 agonist ivuxolimab. The gene calls are TRBV28 and TRBJ2-1; no reliable D call. The sequence was collected from an adult with an advanced solid tumor such as melanoma, head and neck, liver or kidney cancer. DNA of the CDR3: TGTGCCAGCAGTATTAACAATGAGCAGTTCTTC. This sequence encodes CASSINNEQFF.